This T cell receptor beta chain was retrieved from a study of T cell changes during pregnancy in multiple sclerosis. The CDR3 has 16 amino acids. CDR1 is MNHEY, CDR2 SMNVEV, per germline (reference sequence). Trimming took 2 bases from V and 2 from J, leaving 13 bases between them. Sequencing was performed with immunoSEQ multiplex PCR; in TCRdb, only in-frame clones are kept and a portion is missing. Of some 73,000 clones in the sample, approximately 92% were seen once. This receptor was identified in a female donor in good health, enrolled as a control in a pregnancy study. The sequencing used peripheral blood, collected in the third trimester of pregnancy. The chain has TRBV27 and TRBJ1-5; D is undetermined. CDR3 residues: CASSLGRGRGNQPQHF. In nucleotides, the CDR3 is TGTGCCAGCAGTTTAGGGCGGGGAAGGGGCAATCAGCCCCAGCATTTT.